The clone carrying this TCR beta chain occurred many times. A second PCR, run for 7 to 11 cycles, used a sample-barcoded 5' primer plus a J-beta primer mix. TCRdb itself ran the 5' RACE reads through MiXCR, one entry per CDR3 protein. The sample shows about 650,000 distinct CDR3 sequences, 32% of them seen only once. The data were obtained in a study of blood T cells in healthy people across ages. J lost 0 bases, V lost 6 bases, and 5 bases had no gene match. The CDR3 runs to 15 residues. CDR1 and CDR2 from the germline V gene are ENHRY and SYGVKD. The specimen was blood. The receptor was derived from an elderly woman in good health. This chain connects TRBV10-3 to TRBJ1-2; 9 positions match TRBD1. The CDR3 DNA sequence: TGTGCCATCAGCGCCGGACAGGGGACTAACTATGGCTACACCTTC. It yields the protein CAISAGQGTNYGYTF.